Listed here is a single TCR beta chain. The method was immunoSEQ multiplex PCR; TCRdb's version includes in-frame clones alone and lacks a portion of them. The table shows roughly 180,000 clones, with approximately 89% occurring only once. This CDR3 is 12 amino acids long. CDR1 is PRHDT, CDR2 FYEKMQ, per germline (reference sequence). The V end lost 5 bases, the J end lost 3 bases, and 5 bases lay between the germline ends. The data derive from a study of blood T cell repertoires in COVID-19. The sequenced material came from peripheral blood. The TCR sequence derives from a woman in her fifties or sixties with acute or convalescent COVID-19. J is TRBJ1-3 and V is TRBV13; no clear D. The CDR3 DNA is TGTGCCAGCAGCCTCTATGGAAACACCATATATTTT. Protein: CASSLYGNTIYF.